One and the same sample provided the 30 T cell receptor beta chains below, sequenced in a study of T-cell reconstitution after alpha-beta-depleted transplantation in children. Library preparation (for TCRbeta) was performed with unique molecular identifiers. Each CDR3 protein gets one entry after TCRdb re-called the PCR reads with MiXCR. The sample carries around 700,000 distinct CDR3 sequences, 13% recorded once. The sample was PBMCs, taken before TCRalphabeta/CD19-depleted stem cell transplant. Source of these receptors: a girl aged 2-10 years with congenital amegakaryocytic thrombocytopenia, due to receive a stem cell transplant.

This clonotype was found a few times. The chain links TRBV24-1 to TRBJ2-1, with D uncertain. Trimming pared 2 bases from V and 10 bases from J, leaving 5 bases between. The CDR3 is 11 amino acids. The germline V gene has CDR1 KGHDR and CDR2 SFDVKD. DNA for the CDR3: TGTGCCACCAGTGATTGGGTAGAGCAGTTCTTC. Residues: CATSDWVEQFF.

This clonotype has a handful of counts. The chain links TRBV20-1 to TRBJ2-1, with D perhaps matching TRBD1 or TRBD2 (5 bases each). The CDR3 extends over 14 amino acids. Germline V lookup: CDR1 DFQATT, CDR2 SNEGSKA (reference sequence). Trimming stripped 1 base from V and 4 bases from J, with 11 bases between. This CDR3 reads CSARGGWEYNEQFF. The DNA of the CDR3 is TGCAGTGCTAGAGGGGGGTGGGAGTACAATGAGCAGTTCTTC.

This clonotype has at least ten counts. CDR3 DNA sequence: TGTGCCACCAGCAGGACCGCAGACTACGAGCAGTACTTC. It is translated as CATSRTADYEQYF. This chain joins TRBV15 and TRBJ2-7; unclear D gene. This CDR3 contains 13 residues. V shed 3 bases and J shed 3 bases, with 9 bases lying between them. Germline lookup yields CDR1 LNHNV and CDR2 YYDKDF (reference sequence).

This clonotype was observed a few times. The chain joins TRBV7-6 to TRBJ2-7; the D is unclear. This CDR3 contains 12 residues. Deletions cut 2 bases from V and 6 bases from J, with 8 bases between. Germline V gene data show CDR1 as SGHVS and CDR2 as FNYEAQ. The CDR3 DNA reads TGTGCCAGCAGCTTATCAGGAGCCGAGCAGTACTTC. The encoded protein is CASSLSGAEQYF.

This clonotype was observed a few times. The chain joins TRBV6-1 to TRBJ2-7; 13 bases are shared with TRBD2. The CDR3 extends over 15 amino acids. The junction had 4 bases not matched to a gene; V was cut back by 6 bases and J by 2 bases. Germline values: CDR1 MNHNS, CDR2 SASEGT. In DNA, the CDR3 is TGTGCCAGCAGGGAACTAGCGGGAGGGGCCTACGAGCAGTACTTC. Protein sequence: CASRELAGGAYEQYF.

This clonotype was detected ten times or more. The CDR3 sequence is CASSVSGGTDTQYF. The CDR3 DNA reads TGCGCCAGCAGCGTTAGCGGGGGCACAGATACGCAGTATTTT. J is TRBJ2-3 and V is TRBV5-1; TRBD2 aligns across 8 bases. The CDR3 runs 14 residues. The germline CDR1 and CDR2 sequences are SGHRS and YFSETQ. With 4 bases clipped from V and 1 base from J, the junction kept 2 bases outside the gene matches.

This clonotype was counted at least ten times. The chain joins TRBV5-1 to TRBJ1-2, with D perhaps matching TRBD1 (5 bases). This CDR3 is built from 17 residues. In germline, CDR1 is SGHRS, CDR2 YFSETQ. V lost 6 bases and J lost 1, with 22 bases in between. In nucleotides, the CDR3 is TGCGCCAGCACGCTCTCCAACTGGCCAGGGCTTAACTATGGCTACACCTTC. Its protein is CASTLSNWPGLNYGYTF.

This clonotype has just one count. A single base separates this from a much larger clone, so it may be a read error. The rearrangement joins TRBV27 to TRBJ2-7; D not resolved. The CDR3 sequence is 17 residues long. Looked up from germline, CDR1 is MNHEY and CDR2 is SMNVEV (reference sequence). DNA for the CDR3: TGTGCCCGCAGTTCCACCCACTTAAGGCAGCCGTCCTACGAGCAGTACTTC. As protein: CARSSTHLRQPSYEQYF.

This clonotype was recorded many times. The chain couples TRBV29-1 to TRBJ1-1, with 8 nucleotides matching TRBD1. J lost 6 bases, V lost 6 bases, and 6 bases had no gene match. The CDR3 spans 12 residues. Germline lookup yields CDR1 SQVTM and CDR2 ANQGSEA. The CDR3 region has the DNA TGCAGCGTCGGACAGGGTAGTTCTGAAGCTTTCTTT. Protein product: CSVGQGSSEAFF.

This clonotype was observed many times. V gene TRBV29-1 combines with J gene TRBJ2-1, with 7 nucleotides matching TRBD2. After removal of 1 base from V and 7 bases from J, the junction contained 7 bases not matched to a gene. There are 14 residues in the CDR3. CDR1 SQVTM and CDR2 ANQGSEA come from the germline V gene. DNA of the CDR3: TGCAGCGTTGAAGCTGAGACTAGCAGGAATGAGCAGTTCTTC. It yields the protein CSVEAETSRNEQFF.

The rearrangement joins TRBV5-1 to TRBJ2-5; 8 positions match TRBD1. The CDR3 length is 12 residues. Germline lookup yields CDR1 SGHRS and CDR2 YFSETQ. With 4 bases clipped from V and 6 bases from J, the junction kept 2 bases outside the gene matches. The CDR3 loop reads CASSGTGQTQYF. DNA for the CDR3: TGCGCCAGCAGCGGGACAGGTCAGACCCAGTACTTC.

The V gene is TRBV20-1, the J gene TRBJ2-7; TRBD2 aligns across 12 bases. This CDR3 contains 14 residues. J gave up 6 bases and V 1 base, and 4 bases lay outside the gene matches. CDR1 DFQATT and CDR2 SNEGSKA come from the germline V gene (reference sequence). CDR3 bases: TGCAGTGCTAGAGCGACTAGCGGGAGTGTCGAGCAGTACTTC. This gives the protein CSARATSGSVEQYF.

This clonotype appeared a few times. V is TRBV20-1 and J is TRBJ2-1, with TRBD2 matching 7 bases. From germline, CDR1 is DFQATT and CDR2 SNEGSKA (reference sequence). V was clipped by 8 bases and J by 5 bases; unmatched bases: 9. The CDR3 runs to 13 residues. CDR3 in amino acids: CSSPGGVNNEQFF. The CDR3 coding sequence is TGCAGTTCCCCTGGGGGGGTAAACAATGAGCAGTTCTTC.

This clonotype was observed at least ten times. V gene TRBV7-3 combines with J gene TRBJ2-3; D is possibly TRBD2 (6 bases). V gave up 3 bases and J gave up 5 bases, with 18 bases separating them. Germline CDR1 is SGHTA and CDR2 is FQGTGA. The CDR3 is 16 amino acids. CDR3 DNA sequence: TGTGCCAGCAGCTTTCTCGGGAGATACGGAGGAGATACGCAGTATTTT. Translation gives CASSFLGRYGGDTQYF.

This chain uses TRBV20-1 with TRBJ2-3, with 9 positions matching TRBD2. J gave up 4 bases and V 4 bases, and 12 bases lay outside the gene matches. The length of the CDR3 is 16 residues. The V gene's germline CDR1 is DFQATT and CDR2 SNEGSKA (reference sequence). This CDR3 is CSAKIPGLASADTQYF. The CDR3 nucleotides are TGCAGTGCTAAAATTCCGGGACTAGCTTCGGCAGATACGCAGTATTTT.

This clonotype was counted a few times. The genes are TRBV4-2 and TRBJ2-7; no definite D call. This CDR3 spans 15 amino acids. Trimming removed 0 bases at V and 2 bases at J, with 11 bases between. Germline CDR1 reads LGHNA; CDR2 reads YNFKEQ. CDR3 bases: TGTGCCAGCAGCCAAGAGTGGGTCAGCACCTACGAGCAGTACTTC. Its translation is CASSQEWVSTYEQYF.

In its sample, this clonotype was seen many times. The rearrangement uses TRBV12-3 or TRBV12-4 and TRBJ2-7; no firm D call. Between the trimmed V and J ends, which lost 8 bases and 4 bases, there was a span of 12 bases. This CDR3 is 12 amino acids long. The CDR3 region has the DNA TGTGCCAGCGCCCAGGTTCCTTACGAGCAGTACTTC. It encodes CASAQVPYEQYF.

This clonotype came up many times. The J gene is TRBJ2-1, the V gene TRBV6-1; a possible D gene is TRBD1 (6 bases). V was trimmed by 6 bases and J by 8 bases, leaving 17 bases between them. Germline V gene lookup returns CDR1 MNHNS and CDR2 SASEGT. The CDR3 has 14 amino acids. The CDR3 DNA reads TGTGCCAGCAGGCGAACCCTACAGGGCGATGAGCAGTTCTTC. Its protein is CASRRTLQGDEQFF.

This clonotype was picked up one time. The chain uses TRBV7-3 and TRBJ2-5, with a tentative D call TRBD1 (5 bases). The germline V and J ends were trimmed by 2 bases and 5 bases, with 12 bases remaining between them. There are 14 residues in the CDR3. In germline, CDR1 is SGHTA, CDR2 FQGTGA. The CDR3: CASSLLGLVETQYF. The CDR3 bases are TGTGCCAGCAGCTTACTGGGGCTGGTGGAGACCCAGTACTTC.

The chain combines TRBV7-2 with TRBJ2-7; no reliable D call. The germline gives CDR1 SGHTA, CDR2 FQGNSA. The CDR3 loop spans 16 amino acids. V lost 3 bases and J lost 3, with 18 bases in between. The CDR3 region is CASSLGSGLGNYEQYF. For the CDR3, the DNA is TGTGCCAGCAGCTTGGGATCAGGTTTAGGCAACTACGAGCAGTACTTC.

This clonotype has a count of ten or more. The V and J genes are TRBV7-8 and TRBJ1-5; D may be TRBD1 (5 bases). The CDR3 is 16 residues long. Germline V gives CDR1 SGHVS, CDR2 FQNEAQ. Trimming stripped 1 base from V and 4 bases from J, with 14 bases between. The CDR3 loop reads CASSLERVPGNQPQHF. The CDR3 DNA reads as TGTGCCAGCAGCTTAGAAAGGGTCCCAGGGAATCAGCCCCAGCATTTT.

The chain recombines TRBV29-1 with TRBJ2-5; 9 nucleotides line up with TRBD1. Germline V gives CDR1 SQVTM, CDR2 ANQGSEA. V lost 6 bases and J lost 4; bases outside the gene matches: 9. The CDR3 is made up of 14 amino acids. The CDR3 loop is CSVAGTGWLETQYF. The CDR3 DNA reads TGCAGCGTGGCCGGGACAGGGTGGTTAGAGACCCAGTACTTC.

In DNA, the CDR3 is TGTGCCAGCAGCTTAGAGACAGGGGGTCAAGAGACCCAGTACTTC. Translating it yields CASSLETGGQETQYF. The chain carries TRBV7-7 and TRBJ2-5, with TRBD1 identical over 9 bases. Germline V gives CDR1 SSHAT, CDR2 FNYEAQ (reference sequence). V shed 1 base, J shed 2 bases, and the junction held 2 bases outside the gene matches. CDR3 size: 15 residues.

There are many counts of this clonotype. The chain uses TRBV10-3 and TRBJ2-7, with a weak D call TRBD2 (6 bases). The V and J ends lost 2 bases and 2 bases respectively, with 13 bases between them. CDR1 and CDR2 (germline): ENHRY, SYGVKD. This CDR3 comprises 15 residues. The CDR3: CAISEAGWETYEQYF. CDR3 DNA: TGTGCCATCAGTGAGGCGGGGTGGGAAACCTACGAGCAGTACTTC.

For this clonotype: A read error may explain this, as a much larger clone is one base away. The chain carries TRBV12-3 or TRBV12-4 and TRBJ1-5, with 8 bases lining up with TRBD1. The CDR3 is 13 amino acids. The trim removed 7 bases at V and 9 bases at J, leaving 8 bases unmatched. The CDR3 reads CASTTGGGLPQHF. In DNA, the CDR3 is TGTGCCAGCACCACAGGGGGGGGACTGCCCCAGCATTTT.

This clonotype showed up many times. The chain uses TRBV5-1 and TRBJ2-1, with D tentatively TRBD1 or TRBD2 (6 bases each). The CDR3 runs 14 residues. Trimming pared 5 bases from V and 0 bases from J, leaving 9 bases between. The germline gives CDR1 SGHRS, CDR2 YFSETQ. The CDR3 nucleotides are TGCGCCAGCAGGGAGGGGGTCTCCTACAATGAGCAGTTCTTC. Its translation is CASREGVSYNEQFF.

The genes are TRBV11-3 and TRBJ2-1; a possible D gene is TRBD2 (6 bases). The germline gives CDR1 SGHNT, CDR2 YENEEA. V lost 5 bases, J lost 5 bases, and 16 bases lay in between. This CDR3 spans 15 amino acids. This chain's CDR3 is CASSNSGDQDNEQFF. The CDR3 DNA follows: TGTGCCAGCAGCAATAGCGGAGATCAAGACAATGAGCAGTTCTTC.

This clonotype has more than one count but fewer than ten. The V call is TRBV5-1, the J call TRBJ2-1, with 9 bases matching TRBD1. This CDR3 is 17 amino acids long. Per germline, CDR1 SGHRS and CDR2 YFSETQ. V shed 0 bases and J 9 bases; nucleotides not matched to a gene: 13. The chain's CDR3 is CASSLVLGTGLSGEQFF. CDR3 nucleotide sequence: TGCGCCAGCAGCTTGGTCTTAGGGACAGGGTTGTCGGGTGAGCAGTTCTTC. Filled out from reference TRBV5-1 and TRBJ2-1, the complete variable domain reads KAGVTQTPRYLIKTRGQQVTLSCSPISGHRSVSWYQQTPGQGLQFLFEYFSETQRNKGNFPGRFSGRQFSNSRSEMNVSTLELGDSALYLCASSLVLGTGLSGEQFFGPGTRLTVL.

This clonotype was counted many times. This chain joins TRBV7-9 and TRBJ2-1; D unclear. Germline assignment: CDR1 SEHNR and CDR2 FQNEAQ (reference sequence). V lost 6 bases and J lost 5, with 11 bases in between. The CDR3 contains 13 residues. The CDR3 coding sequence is TGTGCCAGCAGTCCCACGGCGGACAATGAGCAGTTCTTC. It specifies CASSPTADNEQFF.

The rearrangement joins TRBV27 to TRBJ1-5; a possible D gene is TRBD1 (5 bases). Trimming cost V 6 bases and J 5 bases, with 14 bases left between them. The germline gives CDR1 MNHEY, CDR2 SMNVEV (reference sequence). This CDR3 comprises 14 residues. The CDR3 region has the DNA TGTGCCAGCAGCCCGAGATGGGGCGATCAGCCCCAGCATTTT. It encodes CASSPRWGDQPQHF.